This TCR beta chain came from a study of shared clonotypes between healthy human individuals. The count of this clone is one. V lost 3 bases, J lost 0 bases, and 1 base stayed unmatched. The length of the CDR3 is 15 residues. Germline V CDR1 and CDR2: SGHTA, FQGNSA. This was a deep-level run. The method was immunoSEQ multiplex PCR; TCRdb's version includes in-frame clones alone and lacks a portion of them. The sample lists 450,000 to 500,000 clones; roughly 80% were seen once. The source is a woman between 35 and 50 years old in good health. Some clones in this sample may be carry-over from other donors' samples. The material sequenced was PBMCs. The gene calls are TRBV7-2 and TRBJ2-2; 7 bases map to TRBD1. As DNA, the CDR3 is TGTGCCAGCAGCTTTCAGGGGGCGAACACCGGGGAGCTGTTTTTT. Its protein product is CASSFQGANTGELFF.